Listed below are T cell receptor beta chains from one sample, sequenced in a study of CD8+CD57+ T cells in acquired aplastic anemia. TCRdb itself ran the reads through MiXCR, one entry per CDR3 protein. The sample has 450,000 to 550,000 distinct CDR3 sequences, roughly a third seen once. Sequencing was done on a sample of sorted CD4+, CD8+, or CD8+CD57+ T cells (not recorded which) from PBMCs. Source of these receptors: a human donor with aplastic anemia. CDR3s leave out the opening cysteine and the closing phenylalanine or tryptophan. The order of the fields is V gene, J gene, clone size, CDR3 protein. Size is omitted from some rows. Given values are once, few, many or a class for expanded clones.

>TRBV12-3/TRBV12-4|TRBJ2-6|many
ASSFANSGANVLT
>TRBV11-1|TRBJ2-7|many
ASSLGPSRSDEQY
>TRBV7-3|TRBJ2-7|few
ASSSGTGRISEQY
>TRBV7-2|TRBJ1-4|few
ASSLAGTGYEKLF
>TRBV2|TRBJ2-1|-
ASARGNEQF
>TRBV30|TRBJ1-2|-
AWIRDRVFGYT
>TRBV25-1|TRBJ2-7|many
ASSEPGQGEQY
>TRBV10-2|TRBJ2-2|many
ASSESMQGGTGELF
>TRBV11-1|TRBJ1-4|-
ASTRVPGQGTGEKLF
>TRBV7-7|TRBJ2-5|-
ASSLELAGEETQY
>TRBV4-2|TRBJ1-2|-
ASGGGGYYGYT
>TRBV14|TRBJ1-1|few
ASSQDRSGRAEAF
>TRBV7-9|TRBJ1-2|many
ASSPTGQGAKGYT
>TRBV11-2|TRBJ2-5|-
ASSPRTSVETQY
>TRBV7-9|TRBJ2-3|-
ASSLQEGARVKY
>TRBV2|TRBJ1-3|-
ASSPQGFTGNTIY
>TRBV7-6|TRBJ1-3|few
ASNLSTGASGNTIY
>TRBV28|TRBJ1-4|once
ASIYGGGAASEKLF
>TRBV19|TRBJ1-6|many
ASSTTTGFDSPLH
>TRBV5-1|TRBJ1-2|-
ASSLDGDHGYT
>TRBV29-1|TRBJ2-5|once
SVAGGSGGAEETQY
>TRBV2|TRBJ1-6|many
ASTRTGVNSPLH
>TRBV5-6|TRBJ2-7|-
ASSLAPGDGHEQC
>TRBV5-1|TRBJ2-7|-
ASSLSSGSAYEQY
>TRBV29-1|TRBJ1-2|-
SVHKGTNYGYT
>TRBV20-1|TRBJ2-1|few
SADTYNEQF
>TRBV20-1|TRBJ2-1|-
SATLRPNSYNEQF
>TRBV20-1|TRBJ1-6|many
SAQRRGVESPLH
>TRBV27|TRBJ2-7|-
ASSLSSGSYAYEQY
>TRBV9|TRBJ2-5|-
ASSVDVTGGLQETQY
>TRBV5-1|TRBJ2-3|few
ASRSLDTQY
>TRBV5-1|TRBJ1-2|-
ASSPIPAGRDGYT
>TRBV3-1|TRBJ1-6|-
ASSQDARWYSPLH
>TRBV5-1|TRBJ2-1|-
ASSLRGFFRDSYNEQF
>TRBV7-3|TRBJ2-7|-
ASSSIEANEQY
>TRBV19|TRBJ2-5|-
ASATGGQETQY
>TRBV29-1|TRBJ2-2|many
SVGGGELF
>TRBV6-1|TRBJ1-1|few
ASSGQIEAF
>TRBV11-2|TRBJ2-5|once
ASSLDMSGGYQETQY
>TRBV10-3|TRBJ1-3|-
ASRDLDRGLGNTIY